The subject of this entry is one T cell receptor (beta chain). CDR3 length equals 15 residues. Germline trimming cut 5 bases from V and 3 bases from J; bases unmatched to any gene: 2. Germline CDR1 is SGHTA and CDR2 is FQGNSA. This sample is part of a study of T cell changes during pregnancy in multiple sclerosis. TCRdb's table, derived via immunoSEQ multiplex PCR, lists solely in-frame clones and lacks some. The sample lists more than 85,000 clones, about 94% occurring once. The TCR comes from a female donor in good health, enrolled as a control in a pregnancy study. The sequences come from peripheral blood, collected after pregnancy. The chain employs TRBV7-2 and TRBJ2-5; 14 bases agree with TRBD2. The CDR3 is CASSPGLAGEETQYF. The CDR3 bases are TGTGCCAGCAGCCCGGGACTAGCGGGAGAAGAGACCCAGTACTTC.